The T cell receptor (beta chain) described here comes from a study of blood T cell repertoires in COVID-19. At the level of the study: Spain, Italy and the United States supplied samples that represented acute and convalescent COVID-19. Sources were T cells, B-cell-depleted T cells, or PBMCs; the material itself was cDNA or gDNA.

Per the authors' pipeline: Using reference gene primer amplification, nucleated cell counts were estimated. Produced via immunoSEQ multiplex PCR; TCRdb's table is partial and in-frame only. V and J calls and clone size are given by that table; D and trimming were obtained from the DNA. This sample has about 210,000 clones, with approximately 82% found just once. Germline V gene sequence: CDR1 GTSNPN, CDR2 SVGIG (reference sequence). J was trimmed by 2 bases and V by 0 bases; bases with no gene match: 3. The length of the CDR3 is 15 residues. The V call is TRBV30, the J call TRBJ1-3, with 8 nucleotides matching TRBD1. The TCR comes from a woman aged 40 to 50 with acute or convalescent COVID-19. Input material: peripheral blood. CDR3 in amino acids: CAWSVIRGPGNTIYF. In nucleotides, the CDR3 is TGTGCCTGGAGTGTAATCAGGGGGCCTGGAAACACCATATATTTT.